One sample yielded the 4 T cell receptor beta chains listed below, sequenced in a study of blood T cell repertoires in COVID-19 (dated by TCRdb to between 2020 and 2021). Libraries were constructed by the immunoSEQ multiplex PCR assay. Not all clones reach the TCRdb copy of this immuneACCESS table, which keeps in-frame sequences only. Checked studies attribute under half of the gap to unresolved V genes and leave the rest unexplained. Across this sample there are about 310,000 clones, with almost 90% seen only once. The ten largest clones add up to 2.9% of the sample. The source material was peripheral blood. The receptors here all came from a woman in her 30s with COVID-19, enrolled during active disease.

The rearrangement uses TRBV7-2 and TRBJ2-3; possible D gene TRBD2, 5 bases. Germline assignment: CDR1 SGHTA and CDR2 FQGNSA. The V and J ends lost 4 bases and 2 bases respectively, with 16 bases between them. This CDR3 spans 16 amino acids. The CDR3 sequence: CASSSAGKGNTDTQYF. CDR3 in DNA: TGTGCCAGCAGCTCCGCCGGGAAGGGAAACACAGATACGCAGTATTTT.

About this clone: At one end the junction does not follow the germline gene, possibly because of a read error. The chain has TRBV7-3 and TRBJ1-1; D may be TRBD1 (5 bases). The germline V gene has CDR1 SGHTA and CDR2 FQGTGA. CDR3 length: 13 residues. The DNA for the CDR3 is TGTGCCAGCAGCCTAACCGGGGGCACTGAAGCTTTCTTT. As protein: CASSLTGGTEAFF.

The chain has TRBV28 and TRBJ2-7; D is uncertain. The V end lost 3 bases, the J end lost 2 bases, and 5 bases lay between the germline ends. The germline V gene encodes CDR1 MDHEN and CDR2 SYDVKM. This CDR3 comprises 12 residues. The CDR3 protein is CASSLQTYEQYF. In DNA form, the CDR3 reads TGTGCCAGCAGTTTGCAGACCTACGAGCAGTACTTC.

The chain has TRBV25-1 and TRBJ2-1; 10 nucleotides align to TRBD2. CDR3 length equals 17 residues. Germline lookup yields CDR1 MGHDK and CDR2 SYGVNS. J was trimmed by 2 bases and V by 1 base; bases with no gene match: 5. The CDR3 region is CASSELGSGRTYNEQFF. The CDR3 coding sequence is TGTGCCAGCAGTGAATTGGGTAGCGGGAGGACCTACAATGAGCAGTTCTTC.